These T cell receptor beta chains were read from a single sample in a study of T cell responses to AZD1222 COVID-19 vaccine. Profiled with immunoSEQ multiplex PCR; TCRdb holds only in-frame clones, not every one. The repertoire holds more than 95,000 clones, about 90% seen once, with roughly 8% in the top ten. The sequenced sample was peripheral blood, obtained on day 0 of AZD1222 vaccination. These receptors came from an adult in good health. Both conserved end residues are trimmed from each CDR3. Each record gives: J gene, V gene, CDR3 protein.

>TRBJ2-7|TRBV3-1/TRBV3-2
ASSSDRYSSYEQY
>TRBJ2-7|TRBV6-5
ASSTGGSGGYEQY
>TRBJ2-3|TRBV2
ASRGDTHFADTQY
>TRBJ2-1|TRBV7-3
ASSPRQGDYNEQF
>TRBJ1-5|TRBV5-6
ASSLGSFNQPQH
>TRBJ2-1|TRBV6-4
ASSEEGTRTSATNEQF
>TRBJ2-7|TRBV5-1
ASSVSGRPSYEQY
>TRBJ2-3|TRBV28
ASSLKGTDTQY
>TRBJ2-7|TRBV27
ASSFDPLSGTSTLEQY
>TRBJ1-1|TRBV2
ASSDDSITEAF
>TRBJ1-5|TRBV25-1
ASSEFGAQPQH
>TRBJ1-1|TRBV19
ASEGFWNTEAF
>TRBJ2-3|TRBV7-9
ASSPRDPDTQY
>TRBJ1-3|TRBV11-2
ASSSGTHSGNTIY
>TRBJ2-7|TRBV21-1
ASSGETGSLHEQY
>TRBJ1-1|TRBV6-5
ASRVYVNTEAF
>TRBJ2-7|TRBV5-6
ASAAGLYEQY
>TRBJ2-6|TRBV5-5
ASSFGAGANVLT
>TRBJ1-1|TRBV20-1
SASRNTEAF
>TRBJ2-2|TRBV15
ATSRVDRNTGELF
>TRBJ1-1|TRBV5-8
ATPAGGWGGTWGSGAF
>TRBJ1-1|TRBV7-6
ASSRTGMTEAF
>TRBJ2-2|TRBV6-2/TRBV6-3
ASSYSDNTGELF
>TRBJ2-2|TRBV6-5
ASTRDTGELF
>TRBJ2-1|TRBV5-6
ASSPVGGSGNEQF
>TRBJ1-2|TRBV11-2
ASSLKLDSYGYT
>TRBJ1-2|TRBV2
ASGGSYGYT
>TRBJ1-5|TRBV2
ASSAGTGNQPQH
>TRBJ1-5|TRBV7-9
ASSFWDSNQPQH
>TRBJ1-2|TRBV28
ATNLWGSRYT
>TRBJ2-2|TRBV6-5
ASSPAGGNTGELF
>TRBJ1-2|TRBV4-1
ASSQDYRYGYT
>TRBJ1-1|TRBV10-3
AISGSQGVVRTEAF
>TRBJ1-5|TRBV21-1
ADPESDYSNQPQH
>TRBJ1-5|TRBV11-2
ASSLGQNQPQH
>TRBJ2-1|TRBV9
AKGHSGQDSYNEQF
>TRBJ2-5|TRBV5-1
ASSLGYYSLATETQY
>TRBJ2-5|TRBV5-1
ASSLTSLMETQY
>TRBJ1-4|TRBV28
ATWDRLNEKLF
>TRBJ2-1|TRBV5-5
ASSLIEDNEQF
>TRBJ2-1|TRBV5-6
ASSLVLAGNEQF
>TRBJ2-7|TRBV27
ASSHREGYEQY
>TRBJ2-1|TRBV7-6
ASSLNSVVYNEQF
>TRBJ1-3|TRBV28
ASSGQLSGNTIY
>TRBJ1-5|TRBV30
AWKGLGRQPQH
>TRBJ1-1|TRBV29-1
SVVEGGAF
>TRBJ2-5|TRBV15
ATSRDPGIQETQY
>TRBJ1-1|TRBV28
ASSLTGNTEAF
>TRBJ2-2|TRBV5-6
ASSLWGRMNTGELF
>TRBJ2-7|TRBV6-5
ASSPTTSNEQY
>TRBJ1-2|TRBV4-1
ASSSQGASGYT
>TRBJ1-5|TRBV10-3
AISPDGSNQPQH
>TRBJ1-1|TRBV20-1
SAIDTEAF
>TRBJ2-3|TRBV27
ASSFTHMSTDTQY
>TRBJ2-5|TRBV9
ASSVGTRKETQY
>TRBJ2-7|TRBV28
ASSFGLLYEQY
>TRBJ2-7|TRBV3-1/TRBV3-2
ASSPGLAGEDEQY